Shown below are 16 T cell receptor beta chains from a single sample sequenced in a study of regulatory T cells in long-lasting Graves disease. Building of the TCR beta libraries involved iRepertoire HTBI primers and Arm-PCR of CDR3 regions. TCRdb independently ran MiXCR on the multiplex PCR reads; one entry per CDR3 protein. Of approximately 690,000 distinct CDR3 sequences listed, about 30% are singletons. Time point defined: persistent/refractory GD, antithyroid drugs over 5 years with positive TRAb. The TCR library was made from RNA that had been extracted from PBMCs in TRIzol. Here the sequenced sample was peripheral blood mononuclear cells (PBMCs), taken when the disease was refractory, from a patient treated with antithyroid drugs. Every receptor here comes from a female donor with Graves disease.

This clonotype was picked up many times. V gene TRBV2 combines with J gene TRBJ2-2, with 11 bases that match TRBD2. V shed 0 bases and J 5 bases; nucleotides not matched to a gene: 2. The CDR3 runs 16 residues. Germline CDR1 SNHLY, CDR2 FYNNEI. Here the CDR3 DNA reads TGTGCCAGCAGTGAAGCCCGGACTAGCGGGACCGGGGAGCTGTTTTTT. Amino acids: CASSEARTSGTGELFF. Combining the CDR3 with reference TRBV2 and TRBJ2-2 gives the whole variable domain EPEVTQTPSHQVTQMGQEVILRCVPISNHLYFYWYRQILGQKVEFLVSFYNNEISEKSEIFDDQFSVERPDGSNFTLKIRSTKLEDSAMYFCASSEARTSGTGELFFGEGSRLTVL.

This clonotype was recorded a few times. The rearrangement joins TRBV7-9 to TRBJ1-4; TRBD1 matches at 9 bases. With 5 bases clipped from V and 7 bases from J, the junction kept 5 bases outside the gene matches. The germline CDR1 and CDR2 sequences are SEHNR and FQNEAQ (reference sequence). The CDR3 spans 14 residues. CDR3 region: CASSTRDRAEKLFF. CDR3 bases: TGTGCCAGCAGCACCAGGGACAGGGCTGAAAAACTGTTTTTT.

V gene TRBV2 combines with J gene TRBJ2-3, with D possibly matching TRBD2 (6 bases). This CDR3 is 14 amino acids long. CDR1 is SNHLY and CDR2 is FYNNEI in the germline V gene. Trimming removed 6 bases from V and 4 bases from J, with 14 bases in between. Written as DNA, the CDR3 is TGTGCCAGCAGAAGCGCGCGGGGCCCAGATACGCAGTATTTT. Amino acids: CASRSARGPDTQYF.

This clonotype occurred many times. The CDR3 here is CASRRTENTEAFF. CDR3 bases: TGTGCCAGCAGAAGGACCGAGAACACTGAAGCTTTCTTT. The chain has TRBV6-1 and TRBJ1-1; D uncertain. Trimming pared 6 bases from V and 1 base from J, leaving 9 bases between. This CDR3 is 13 amino acids long. Germline values: CDR1 MNHNS, CDR2 SASEGT.

The chain has TRBV6-1 and TRBJ2-7; 9 bases map to TRBD2. The CDR3 contains 14 residues. Germline CDR1 MNHNS, CDR2 SASEGT. J gave up 2 bases and V 7 bases, and 6 bases lay outside the gene matches. The CDR3 region has the DNA TGTGCCAGCAAGCGGGCGGGAGGGCCCTACGAGCAGTACTTC. Translation: CASKRAGGPYEQYF.

This clonotype was observed a few times. This CDR3 is CASSFFGTGMDEQYF. CDR3 nucleotides: TGTGCCAGCAGTTTTTTTGGGACAGGGATGGACGAGCAGTACTTC. This chain joins TRBV28 and TRBJ2-7; 9 bases are shared with TRBD1. Germline V CDR1 and CDR2: MDHEN, SYDVKM. There are 15 residues in the CDR3. V trimming: 3 bases; J trimming: 5 bases; junction bases outside the gene matches: 8.

The chain couples TRBV10-3 to TRBJ2-5, with D perhaps TRBD1 (6 bases). The CDR3 runs 13 residues. The V end lost 10 bases, the J end lost 5 bases, and 17 bases lay between the germline ends. Germline values: CDR1 ENHRY, CDR2 SYGVKD. CDR3 sequence reads: CASQRPGDETQYF. The CDR3 DNA reads TGTGCCAGCCAAAGGCCAGGGGACGAGACCCAGTACTTC.

The chain carries TRBV3-1 and TRBJ1-3; 9 nucleotides align to TRBD1. Germline trimming cut 4 bases from V and 2 bases from J; bases unmatched to any gene: 12. CDR3 length: 18 residues. Germline CDR1 and CDR2: LGHDT and YNNKEL (reference sequence). CDR3 nucleotide sequence: TGTGCCAGCAGCCTCCCCGGACTGGGACAGGGCCCTGGAAACACCATATATTTT. Protein sequence: CASSLPGLGQGPGNTIYF.

A few counts support this clonotype. One end of the junction does not line up with germline, which may come from a read error. The V and J genes are TRBV27 and TRBJ1-6; no reliable D call. The CDR3 totals 15 residues. Germline CDR1 reads MNHEY; CDR2 reads SMNVEV (reference sequence). This chain's CDR3 is CAGSPTSGYNSPLHF. The CDR3 DNA is TGTGCCGGCAGTCCCACCAGTGGCTATAATTCACCCCTCCACTTT.

At least ten counts were recorded for this clonotype. The genes are TRBV11-2 and TRBJ2-5, with TRBD2 matching over 8 bases. J gave up 4 bases and V 7 bases, and 17 bases lay outside the gene matches. This CDR3 region has 17 residues. Germline V gene data show CDR1 as SGHAT and CDR2 as FQNNGV. CDR3 sequence reads: CASTIPLGLAGGETQYF. The CDR3 DNA follows: TGTGCCAGCACCATCCCCCTCGGGCTAGCGGGCGGAGAGACCCAGTACTTC.

This clonotype was seen at least ten times. The V gene is TRBV12-3 or TRBV12-4, the J gene TRBJ1-2; 8 nucleotides match TRBD1. This CDR3 region has 16 residues. Unmatched junction bases numbered 9, after V lost 4 bases and J lost 2 bases. CDR3 nucleotides: TGTGCCAGCAGTTACCTGACAGGGGCCCCAAACTATGGCTACACCTTC. Translated, it gives CASSYLTGAPNYGYTF.

DNA of the CDR3: TGCGCCACCGACAGGATTTCACCCCTCCACTTT. The encoded protein is CATDRISPLHF. J is TRBJ1-6 and V is TRBV5-1, with D possibly being TRBD1 (6 bases). The V gene lost 9 bases and the J gene lost 9 bases, with 10 bases spanning the gap. Germline CDR1 and CDR2: SGHRS and YFSETQ. The CDR3 totals 11 residues.

The chain couples TRBV12-3 or TRBV12-4 to TRBJ2-3, with TRBD2 matching 10 bases. Trimming took 7 bases from V and 0 from J; bases not matched to a gene: 7. The CDR3 has 16 residues. The CDR3 nucleotides are TGTGCCAGCATTCCGACTAGCGGGCTTAGCACAGATACGCAGTATTTT. Protein sequence: CASIPTSGLSTDTQYF.

This clonotype was picked up many times. This chain uses TRBV6-5 with TRBJ2-7; TRBD2 might be the D (6 bases). Germline assignment: CDR1 MNHEY and CDR2 SVGAGI. Trimming took 3 bases from V and 4 from J, leaving 13 bases between them. This CDR3 comprises 14 residues. The CDR3 bases are TGTGCCAGCAGTTATGGTGGAGGGACTTACGAGCAGTACTTC. Translation gives CASSYGGGTYEQYF.

This clonotype was seen ten or more times. The chain joins TRBV2 to TRBJ2-5, with a weak D call TRBD1 (5 bases). V lost 8 bases, J lost 5 bases, and 12 bases lay in between. The germline V gene encodes CDR1 SNHLY and CDR2 FYNNEI. The CDR3 totals 12 residues. Written as DNA, the CDR3 is TGTGCCAGCCTCGGCAGGGTGGAGACCCAGTACTTC. This translates into CASLGRVETQYF.

This chain joins TRBV20-1 and TRBJ1-4; D might be TRBD1 (5 bases). The CDR3 has 13 amino acids. V was pared by 7 bases and J by 8 bases, with 17 bases between. Germline CDR1 is DFQATT and CDR2 is SNEGSKA (reference sequence). The CDR3 region has the DNA TGCAGTGTTCGAGGGGATGGGAGGGAAAAACTGTTTTTT. Its protein is CSVRGDGREKLFF.